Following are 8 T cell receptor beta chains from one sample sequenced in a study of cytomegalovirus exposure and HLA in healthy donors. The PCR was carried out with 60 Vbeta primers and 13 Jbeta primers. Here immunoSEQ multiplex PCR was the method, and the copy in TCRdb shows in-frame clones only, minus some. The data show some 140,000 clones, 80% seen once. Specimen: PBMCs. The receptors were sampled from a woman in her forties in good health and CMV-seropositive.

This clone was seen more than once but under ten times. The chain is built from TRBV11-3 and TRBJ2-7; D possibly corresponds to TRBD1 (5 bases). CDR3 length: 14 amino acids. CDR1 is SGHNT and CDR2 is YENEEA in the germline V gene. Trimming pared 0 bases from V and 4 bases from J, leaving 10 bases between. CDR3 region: CASSLDRKGYEQYF. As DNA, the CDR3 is TGTGCCAGCAGCTTAGATCGGAAGGGGTACGAGCAGTACTTC.

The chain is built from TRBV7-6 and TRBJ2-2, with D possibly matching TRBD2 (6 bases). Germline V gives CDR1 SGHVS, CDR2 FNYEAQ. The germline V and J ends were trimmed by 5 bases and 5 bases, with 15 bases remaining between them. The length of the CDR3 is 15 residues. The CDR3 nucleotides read TGTGCCAGCAGCAGCAACTCTGGGGGGACCGGGGAGCTGTTTTTT. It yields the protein CASSSNSGGTGELFF.

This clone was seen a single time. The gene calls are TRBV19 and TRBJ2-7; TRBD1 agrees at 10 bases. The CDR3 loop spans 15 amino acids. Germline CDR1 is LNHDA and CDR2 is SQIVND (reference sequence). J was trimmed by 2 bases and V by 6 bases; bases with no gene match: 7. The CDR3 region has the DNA TGTGCCAGTAGAGCCGGGACAGGGGCCACCTACGAGCAGTACTTC. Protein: CASRAGTGATYEQYF.

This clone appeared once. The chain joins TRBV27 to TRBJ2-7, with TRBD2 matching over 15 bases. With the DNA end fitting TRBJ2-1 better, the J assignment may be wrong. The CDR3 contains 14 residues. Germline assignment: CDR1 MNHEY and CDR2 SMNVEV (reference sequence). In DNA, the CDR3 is TGTGCCAGCACCGGACTAGCGGGAGGGTTTGAGCAGTTCTTC. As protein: CASTGLAGGFEQFF.

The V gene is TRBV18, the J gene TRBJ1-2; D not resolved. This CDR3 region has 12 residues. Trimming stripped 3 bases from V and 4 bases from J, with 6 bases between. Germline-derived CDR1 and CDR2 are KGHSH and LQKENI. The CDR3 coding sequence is TGTGCCAGCTCACCGGAGGGCTATGGCTACACCTTC. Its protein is CASSPEGYGYTF.

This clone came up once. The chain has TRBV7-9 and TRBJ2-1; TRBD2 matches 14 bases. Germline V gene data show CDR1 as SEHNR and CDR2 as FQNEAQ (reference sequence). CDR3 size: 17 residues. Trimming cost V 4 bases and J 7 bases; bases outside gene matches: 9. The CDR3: CASSSYPGLAGANEQFF. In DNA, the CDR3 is TGTGCCAGCAGCTCCTACCCGGGACTAGCGGGAGCAAATGAGCAGTTCTTC.

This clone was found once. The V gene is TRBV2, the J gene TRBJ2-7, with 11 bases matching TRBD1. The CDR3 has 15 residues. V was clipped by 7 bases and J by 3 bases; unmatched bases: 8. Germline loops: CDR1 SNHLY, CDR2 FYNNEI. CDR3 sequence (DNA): TGTGCCAGCACCAGGGGACAGGGGGGTTTCTACGAGCAGTACTTC. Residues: CASTRGQGGFYEQYF.

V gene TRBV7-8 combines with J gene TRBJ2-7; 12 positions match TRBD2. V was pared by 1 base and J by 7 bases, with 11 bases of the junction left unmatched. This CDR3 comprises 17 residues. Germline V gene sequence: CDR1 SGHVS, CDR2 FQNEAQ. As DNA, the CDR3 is TGTGCCAGCAGCTTAGGCTGGGGTACTAGCGGGAGGCGGGAGCAGTACTTC. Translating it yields CASSLGWGTSGRREQYF.